A single sample gave rise to the 12 T cell receptor beta chains below, sequenced in a study of shared clonotypes between healthy human individuals. This table comes from immunoSEQ multiplex PCR, and its TCRdb copy is limited to in-frame clones, with some not included. The table shows over 2 million clones, with 85% to 95% occurring only once. The sequenced sample was naive CD4+ T cells from PBMCs. Subset: CD45RA+ positively selected. Source of these receptors: a young man in good health. Some clones in this sample may be carry-over from other donors' samples.

The genes are TRBV6-1 and TRBJ1-1; no firm D call. The CDR3 runs to 15 residues. Trimming removed 7 bases at V and 4 bases at J, with 19 bases between. Germline-derived CDR1 and CDR2 are MNHNS and SASEGT. The CDR3 loop reads CASTLTAGFGTEAFF. The CDR3 DNA reads TGTGCCAGCACCCTCACGGCCGGGTTTGGCACTGAAGCTTTCTTT.

This clone was counted a single time. The chain uses TRBV28 and TRBJ2-2; D gene ambiguous. The CDR3 extends over 11 amino acids. Germline V CDR1 and CDR2: MDHEN, SYDVKM. Trimming pared 8 bases from V and 5 bases from J, leaving 6 bases between. CDR3 region: CASARTGELFF. The CDR3 coding sequence is TGTGCCAGCGCACGGACCGGGGAGCTGTTTTTT.

The gene calls are TRBV18 and TRBJ2-3; no firm D call. CDR3 size: 12 residues. Trimming removed 4 bases from V and 15 bases from J, with 17 bases in between. The V gene's germline CDR1 is KGHSH and CDR2 LQKENI. Here the CDR3 reads CASSRANYDSYF. The CDR3 region has the DNA TGTGCCAGCTCACGGGCCAACTACGACTCCTATTTT. The full variable domain, its missing parts supplied by reference TRBV18 and TRBJ2-3, is NAGVMQNPRHLVRRRGQEARLRCSPMKGHSHVYWYRQLPEEGLKFMVYLQKENIIDESGMPKERFSAEFPKEGPSILRIQQVVRGDSAAYFCASSRANYDSYFGPGTRLTVL.

The J gene is TRBJ2-5, the V gene TRBV4-1, with TRBD2 matching 9 bases. This CDR3 comprises 16 residues. With V trimmed by 4 bases and J by 5 bases, 11 bases remained unmatched. CDR1 and CDR2 (germline): MGHRA, YSYEKL. CDR3 sequence (DNA): TGCGCCAGCAGCCCGTCCCCAGCGGGAGGACGGGAGACCCAGTACTTC. Amino acid sequence: CASSPSPAGGRETQYF.

This chain uses TRBV27 with TRBJ2-7; 7 bases map to TRBD1. J was trimmed by 6 bases and V by 4 bases; bases with no gene match: 9. This CDR3 is 14 amino acids long. CDR1 and CDR2 (germline): MNHEY, SMNVEV (reference sequence). CDR3 region: CASSSHGQVFEQYF. CDR3 sequence (DNA): TGTGCCAGCAGTTCTCACGGACAGGTATTCGAGCAGTACTTC.

The gene calls are TRBV14 and TRBJ2-7; D might be TRBD2 (6 bases). This CDR3 spans 13 amino acids. The germline CDR1 and CDR2 sequences are SGHDN and FVKESK. Trimming took off 1 base at V and 7 bases at J, with 11 bases between the two ends. The CDR3 sequence is CASSQAGAGEQYF. The CDR3, as DNA: TGTGCCAGCAGCCAAGCGGGAGCTGGTGAGCAGTACTTC.

The CDR3 nucleotides read TGTGCCAGCTCCCGCACCGGGGGGAGTCCCTACGAGCAGTACTTC. The encoded protein is CASSRTGGSPYEQYF. The chain links TRBV18 to TRBJ2-7; 7 positions agree with TRBD2. CDR3 length: 15 amino acids. The V segment lost 6 bases and the J segment 2 bases; nucleotides outside the gene matches: 10. CDR1 is KGHSH, CDR2 LQKENI, per germline.

The V call is TRBV7-8, the J call TRBJ2-1, with D maybe TRBD2 (5 bases). There are 14 residues in the CDR3. CDR1 SGHVS and CDR2 FQNEAQ come from the germline V gene. V dropped 5 bases and J dropped 9 bases, with 17 bases sitting between them. CDR3 amino acids: CASSAILPAGEQFF. CDR3 in DNA: TGTGCCAGCAGCGCTATTCTCCCGGCGGGTGAGCAGTTCTTC.

This clone was found many times. This chain connects TRBV10-3 to TRBJ1-2, with 7 nucleotides matching TRBD1. This CDR3 has 16 residues. The germline V gene has CDR1 ENHRY and CDR2 SYGVKD. V was clipped by 6 bases and J by 3 bases; unmatched bases: 13. The chain's CDR3 is CAISGLRDSTYYGYTF. CDR3 DNA sequence: TGTGCCATCAGCGGGCTACGGGACAGCACTTACTATGGCTACACCTTC.

The chain combines TRBV28 with TRBJ1-2; 10 bases are a match to TRBD1. Germline-derived CDR1 and CDR2 are MDHEN and SYDVKM. This CDR3 region has 17 residues. V shed 6 bases, J shed 1 base, and the junction held 11 bases outside the gene matches. Here the CDR3 DNA reads TGTGCCAGCAGCTCCGCACCGGGACAGGGGAGTAACTATGGCTACACCTTC. Translated, it gives CASSSAPGQGSNYGYTF.

The V gene is TRBV18, the J gene TRBJ1-1; weak D call: TRBD1 (6 bases). The CDR3 has 15 amino acids. Germline-derived CDR1 and CDR2 are KGHSH and LQKENI. V gave up 1 base and J gave up 4 bases, with 13 bases separating them. The CDR3 loop reads CASSPLPGAGTEAFF. The CDR3 DNA sequence: TGTGCCAGCTCACCACTGCCGGGGGCGGGCACTGAAGCTTTCTTT.

This clone has a single count. This rearrangement joins TRBV29-1 to TRBJ2-5; 10 positions agree with TRBD2. This CDR3 is built from 13 residues. Germline CDR1 is SQVTM and CDR2 is ANQGSEA. After removal of 6 bases from V and 9 bases from J, the junction contained 10 bases not matched to a gene. CDR3 in amino acids: CSVYRTSGEAQYF. For the CDR3, the DNA is TGCAGCGTATATCGGACTAGCGGAGAAGCCCAGTACTTC.